This T cell receptor (beta chain) was observed in a study of CD8 T cells in Susac syndrome. Isolation of CD8+ and CD4+ T cells was performed negatively, whereas enrichment of TEMRA cells was done by FACS. Random hexamers were used to reverse transcribe roughly 0.45 to 1 ug of RNA. Each CDR3 protein is one row after TCRdb ran MiXCR on the immunoSEQ multiplex PCR reads. This sample yields approximately 220,000 distinct CDR3 sequences, of which approximately 95% are seen a single time; 0.082% belongs to the top ten. Germline V gene sequence: CDR1 SNHLY, CDR2 FYNNEI. Deletions cut 1 base from V and 10 bases from J, with 16 bases between. This CDR3 is built from 14 residues.

Material for sequencing was CD4+ T cells from PBMCs. The TCR comes from a human donor with multiple sclerosis. This chain uses TRBV2 with TRBJ1-1; TRBD1 is a possible D gene (5 bases). CDR3 sequence: CASSEEAGIGAAFF. DNA of the CDR3: TGTGCCAGCAGTGAAGAGGCAGGGATTGGGGCAGCTTTCTTT.